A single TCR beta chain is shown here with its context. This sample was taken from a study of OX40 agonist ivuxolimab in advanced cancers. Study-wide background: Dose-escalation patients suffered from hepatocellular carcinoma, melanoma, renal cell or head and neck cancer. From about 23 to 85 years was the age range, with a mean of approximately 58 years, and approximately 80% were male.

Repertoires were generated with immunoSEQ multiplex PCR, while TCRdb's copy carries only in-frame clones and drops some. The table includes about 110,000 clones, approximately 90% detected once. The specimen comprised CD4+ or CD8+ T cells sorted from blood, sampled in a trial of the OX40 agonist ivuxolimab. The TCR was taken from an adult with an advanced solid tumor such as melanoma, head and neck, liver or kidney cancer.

CDR3 sequence: CAWGTDNEKLFF. The CDR3 DNA reads TGTGCCTGGGGGACTGACAATGAAAAACTGTTTTTT. V is TRBV30 and J is TRBJ1-4; a weak D match, TRBD1 (5 bases). CDR3 length equals 12 residues. V lost 5 bases to trimming and J lost 5 bases, with 9 bases between them. CDR1 and CDR2 (germline): GTSNPN, SVGIG (reference sequence).